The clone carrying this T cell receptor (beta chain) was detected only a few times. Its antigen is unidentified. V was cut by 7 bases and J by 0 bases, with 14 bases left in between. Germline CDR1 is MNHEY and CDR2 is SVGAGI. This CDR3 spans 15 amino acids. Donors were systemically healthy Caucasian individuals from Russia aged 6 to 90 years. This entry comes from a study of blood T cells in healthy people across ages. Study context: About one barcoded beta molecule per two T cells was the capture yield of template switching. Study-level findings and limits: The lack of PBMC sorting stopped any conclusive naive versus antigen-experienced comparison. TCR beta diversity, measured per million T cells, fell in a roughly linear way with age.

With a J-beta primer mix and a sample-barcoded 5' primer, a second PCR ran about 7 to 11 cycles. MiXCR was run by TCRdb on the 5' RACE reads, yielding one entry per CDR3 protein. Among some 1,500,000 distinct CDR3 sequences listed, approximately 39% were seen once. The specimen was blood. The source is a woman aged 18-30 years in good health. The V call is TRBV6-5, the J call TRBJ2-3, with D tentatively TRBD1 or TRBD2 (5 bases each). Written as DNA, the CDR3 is TGTGCCAGCATTCCTTCGGGGCTTAGCACAGATACGCAGTATTTT. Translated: CASIPSGLSTDTQYF.